This T cell receptor beta chain was recorded in a study of cytomegalovirus exposure and HLA in healthy donors. PCR used 60 Vbeta primers and 13 Jbeta primers. Sequencing used immunoSEQ multiplex PCR; TCRdb keeps in-frame clones, though not all of them. Of about 140,000 clones in the sample, around 63% were seen once. This CDR3 region has 14 residues. Germline V gene sequence: CDR1 SGHNT, CDR2 YYREEE (reference sequence). V shed 4 bases, J shed 4 bases, and the junction held 5 bases outside the gene matches. This clonotype originated in a human donor in good health. The gene calls are TRBV5-4 and TRBJ1-3, with 7 bases fitting TRBD1. The sample was PBMCs. The CDR3 is CASSPGGIGNTIYF. CDR3 DNA: TGTGCCAGCAGCCCAGGGGGGATAGGAAACACCATATATTTT.